This entry lists 19 T cell receptor beta chains sequenced from one sample in a study of CD8+CD57+ T cells in acquired aplastic anemia. According to the study, genomic DNA was the template for TCR beta VDJ and CDR3 profiling. TCRdb re-called the reads through MiXCR, storing one row per CDR3 protein. The sample shows some 42,000 distinct CDR3 sequences, approximately 67% of them seen only once. The material sequenced was sorted CD4+, CD8+, or CD8+CD57+ T cells (not recorded which) from PBMCs. The source is a human donor in good health, serving as a control.

J is TRBJ1-3 and V is TRBV7-6; D is unclear. CDR1 is SGHVS and CDR2 is FNYEAQ in the germline V gene. V lost 1 base and J lost 5, with 0 bases in between. The CDR3 is 11 amino acids. The CDR3 loop reads CASSLGNTIYF. In DNA form, the CDR3 reads TGTGCCAGCAGCTTAGGAAACACCATATATTTT. Supplemented by reference TRBV7-6 and TRBJ1-3, the full variable domain reads GAGVSQSPRYKVTKRGQDVALRCDPISGHVSLYWYRQALGQGPEFLTYFNYEAQQDKSGLPNDRFSAERPEGSISTLTIQRTEQRDSAMYRCASSLGNTIYFGEGSWLTVV.

This clonotype was picked up one time. The CDR3, as DNA: TGTGCCACCAGTGAGTCCGGGACCAACTATGGCTACACCTTC. It is translated as CATSESGTNYGYTF. This chain connects TRBV24-1 to TRBJ1-2; D might be TRBD1 (5 bases). The CDR3 extends over 14 amino acids. V shed 4 bases and J shed 2 bases, with 10 bases lying between them. Germline V gene sequence: CDR1 KGHDR, CDR2 SFDVKD.

This sequence joins TRBV25-1 and TRBJ2-1; possibly TRBD2 for D (6 bases). The CDR3 totals 13 residues. Germline CDR1 reads MGHDK; CDR2 reads SYGVNS. The germline V and J ends were trimmed by 3 bases and 8 bases, with 11 bases remaining between them. The CDR3 DNA sequence: TGTGCCAGCAGTGAGTCCAGGGAGGATGAGCAGTTCTTC. Encoded protein: CASSESREDEQFF. Together with reference TRBV25-1 and TRBJ2-1, the CDR3 gives the full variable domain: EADIYQTPRYLVIGTGKKITLECSQTMGHDKMYWYQQDPGMELHLIHYSYGVNSTEKGDLSSESTVSRIRTEHFPLTLESARPSHTSQYLCASSESREDEQFFGPGTRLTVL.

V is TRBV7-2 and J is TRBJ2-7; no definite D call. Germline V gene data show CDR1 as SGHTA and CDR2 as FQGNSA. The CDR3 runs 13 residues. V gave up 5 bases and J gave up 5 bases, with 13 bases separating them. This CDR3 reads CASSGSVRDEQYF. CDR3 DNA sequence: TGTGCCAGCAGCGGCTCCGTTCGAGACGAGCAGTACTTC. Variable domain in full (rest from reference TRBV7-2 and TRBJ2-7): GAGVSQSPSNKVTEKGKDVELRCDPISGHTALYWYRQSLGQGLEFLIYFQGNSAPDKSGLPSDRFSAERTGGSVSTLTIQRTQQEDSAVYLCASSGSVRDEQYFGPGTRLTVT.

This clonotype was detected only once. The CDR3 DNA reads TGTGCCAGCGGCGGACAGGGGAACACCGGGGAGCTGTTTTTT. Translating it yields CASGGQGNTGELFF. The J gene is TRBJ2-2, the V gene TRBV2; TRBD1 matches 8 bases. Germline V lookup: CDR1 SNHLY, CDR2 FYNNEI. There are 14 residues in the CDR3. J gave up 1 base and V 8 bases, and 3 bases lay outside the gene matches.

The genes are TRBV4-3 and TRBJ2-3; the match to TRBD2 covers 7 bases. The CDR3 extends over 15 amino acids. Trimming removed 4 bases from V and 3 bases from J; junction bases left unmatched: 7. Per the germline V gene, CDR1 is LGHNA and CDR2 is YSLEER. The CDR3 loop reads CASSLDQGGTDTQYF. The CDR3 DNA sequence: TGCGCCAGCAGCCTTGACCAGGGAGGGACAGATACGCAGTATTTT.

The sample holds a few counts of this clonotype. The chain carries TRBV4-1 and TRBJ2-5; TRBD2 agrees at 13 bases. CDR3 size: 18 residues. V shed 1 base, J shed 1 base, and the junction held 6 bases outside the gene matches. Germline CDR1 reads MGHRA; CDR2 reads YSYEKL. The CDR3 nucleotides are TGCGCCAGCAGCCAAGCCATGACTAGCGGGGGGCCCCAAGAGACCCAGTACTTC. This gives the protein CASSQAMTSGGPQETQYF.

The chain carries TRBV24-1 and TRBJ1-1; D is uncertain. The CDR3 spans 11 residues. Germline V gives CDR1 KGHDR, CDR2 SFDVKD. Trimming took off 10 bases at V and 3 bases at J, with 8 bases between the two ends. DNA for the CDR3: TGTGCCACGTCCCGGGACACTGAAGCTTTCTTT. It translates to CATSRDTEAFF.

J is TRBJ1-2 and V is TRBV5-1; D unclear. Germline V lookup: CDR1 SGHRS, CDR2 YFSETQ. Deletions cut 4 bases from V and 3 bases from J, with 10 bases between. The CDR3 contains 13 residues. The CDR3: CASSARSDYGYTF. The CDR3, as DNA: TGCGCCAGCAGCGCTAGGTCGGACTATGGCTACACCTTC.

The chain carries TRBV11-2 and TRBJ1-2; weak D call: TRBD1 (5 bases). The CDR3 is made up of 15 amino acids. The germline CDR1 and CDR2 sequences are SGHAT and FQNNGV. Trimming cost V 3 bases and J 0 bases, with 11 bases left between them. DNA of the CDR3: TGTGCCAGCAGCTTCTCCTCGGGACCTAACTATGGCTACACCTTC. Translating it yields CASSFSSGPNYGYTF.

The J gene is TRBJ1-6, the V gene TRBV10-3; 7 bases map to TRBD1. Germline CDR1 reads ENHRY; CDR2 reads SYGVKD. The ends lost 4 bases at V and 0 bases at J; junction bases unmatched: 6. The CDR3 totals 17 residues. The CDR3 protein is CAISGGGQSSYNSPLHF. The CDR3 DNA reads TGTGCCATCAGTGGCGGGGGACAGAGCTCCTATAATTCACCCCTCCACTTT.

Remarks on this clonotype: In this CDR3 the conserved last residue, phenylalanine or tryptophan, is missing, so a read error is likely. CDR3 nucleotides: TGTGCCAGCAGCCTCGGGCTACAAGACCTCTACGAGCAGTACCTC. Translation gives CASSLGLQDLYEQYL. The J gene is TRBJ2-7, the V gene TRBV7-2; D uncertain. V shed 5 bases and J shed 3 bases, with 17 bases lying between them. This CDR3 is built from 15 residues. Germline V gene sequence: CDR1 SGHTA, CDR2 FQGNSA.

This clonotype was found once. This chain links TRBV7-2 with TRBJ1-1; D remains unclear. This CDR3 has 14 residues. V lost 0 bases and J 3 bases, leaving 8 bases between the germline ends. Germline CDR1 is SGHTA and CDR2 is FQGNSA. In DNA form, the CDR3 reads TGTGCCAGCAGCTTAGCGGACCCTTACACTGAAGCTTTCTTT. Its translation is CASSLADPYTEAFF.

The J gene is TRBJ1-5, the V gene TRBV2; no reliable D call. In germline, CDR1 is SNHLY, CDR2 FYNNEI. The CDR3 runs to 14 residues. V was cut by 8 bases and J by 6 bases, with 17 bases left in between. Here the CDR3 reads CASLSNSQRQPQHF. In DNA, the CDR3 is TGTGCCAGCCTGTCGAACTCCCAGCGTCAGCCCCAGCATTTT.

This clonotype has at least ten counts. This chain connects TRBV4-1 to TRBJ2-7, with a possible D match to TRBD2 (5 bases). The CDR3 length is 13 residues. CDR1 MGHRA and CDR2 YSYEKL come from the germline V gene. Trimming removed 6 bases from V and 6 bases from J, with 15 bases in between. The CDR3 reads CASSPREGSEQYF. The CDR3 nucleotides read TGCGCCAGCAGTCCTAGAGAGGGTTCCGAGCAGTACTTC.

This chain links TRBV2 with TRBJ2-7, with a possible D match to TRBD1 (6 bases). Germline-derived CDR1 and CDR2 are SNHLY and FYNNEI. Trimming shortened V by 6 bases and J by 3 bases, and 15 bases separated the two germline ends. This CDR3 spans 14 amino acids. CDR3 sequence reads: CASRPHQGSYEQYF. The CDR3 DNA sequence: TGTGCCAGCAGGCCTCATCAGGGGAGCTACGAGCAGTACTTC.

The chain combines TRBV4-2 with TRBJ1-2; TRBD1 matches 7 bases. The V segment lost 1 base and the J segment 5 bases; nucleotides outside the gene matches: 7. Germline values: CDR1 LGHNA, CDR2 YNFKEQ. The CDR3 runs to 15 residues. CDR3: CASSQAGTELYGYTF. CDR3 nucleotides: TGTGCCAGCAGCCAAGCTGGGACAGAGCTATATGGCTACACCTTC.

At least ten counts were recorded for this clonotype. This chain connects TRBV11-2 to TRBJ1-2; D remains unclear. The V end was cut by 5 bases, the J end by 8 bases, with 27 bases between. The CDR3 is made up of 17 amino acids. Germline V gives CDR1 SGHAT, CDR2 FQNNGV. The DNA for the CDR3 is TGTGCCAGCAGCCTACGGGTCCTTCTATTTTCTTCTAGGGGCTACACCTTC. It yields the protein CASSLRVLLFSSRGYTF. Together with reference TRBV11-2 and TRBJ1-2, the CDR3 gives the full variable domain: EAGVAQSPRYKIIEKRQSVAFWCNPISGHATLYWYQQILGQGPKLLIQFQNNGVVDDSQLPKDRFSAERLKGVDSTLKIQPAKLEDSAVYLCASSLRVLLFSSRGYTFGSGTRLTVV.

V is TRBV24-1 and J is TRBJ1-2; perhaps TRBD1 as D (5 bases). V lost 7 bases, J lost 0 bases, and 8 bases lay in between. Germline assignment: CDR1 KGHDR and CDR2 SFDVKD. The CDR3 runs to 13 residues. DNA of the CDR3: TGTGCCACCAGGGAGACAGCTAACTATGGCTACACCTTC. Amino acids: CATRETANYGYTF.